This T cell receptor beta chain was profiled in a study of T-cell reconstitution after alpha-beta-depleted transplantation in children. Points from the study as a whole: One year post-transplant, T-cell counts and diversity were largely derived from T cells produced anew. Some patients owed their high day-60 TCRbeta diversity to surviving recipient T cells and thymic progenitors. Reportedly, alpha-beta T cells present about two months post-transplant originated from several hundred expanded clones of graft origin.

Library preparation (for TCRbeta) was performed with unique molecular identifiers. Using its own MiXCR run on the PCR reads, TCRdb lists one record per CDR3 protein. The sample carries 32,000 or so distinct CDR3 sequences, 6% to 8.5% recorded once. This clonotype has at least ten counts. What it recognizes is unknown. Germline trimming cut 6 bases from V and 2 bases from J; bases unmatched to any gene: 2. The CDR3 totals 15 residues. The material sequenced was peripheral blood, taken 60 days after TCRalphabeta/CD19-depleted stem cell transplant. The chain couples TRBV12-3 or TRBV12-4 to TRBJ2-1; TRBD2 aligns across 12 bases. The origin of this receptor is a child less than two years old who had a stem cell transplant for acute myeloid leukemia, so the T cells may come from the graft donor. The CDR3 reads CASSSSGGAYNEQFF. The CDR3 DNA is TGTGCCAGCAGCTCTAGCGGGGGGGCCTACAATGAGCAGTTCTTC.